The rows below give T cell receptor beta chains drawn from one sample of a study of cytomegalovirus exposure and HLA in healthy donors. Some clones are missing from TCRdb's copy, which holds only in-frame ones; the method was immunoSEQ multiplex PCR. The table records under 250,000 clones, over 65% of them present only once. Sequencing input: PBMCs. The receptors originated from a woman between 18 and 30 years old in good health and CMV-seronegative. CDR3s include the opening cysteine and the closing phenylalanine or tryptophan. D genes are given only for firm matches. Clone size is not always given. Where it is, it says once, few, many or a class for expanded clones.

V gene: TRBV30
J gene: TRBJ2-3
clone size: -
D gene: TRBD2
CDR3 DNA: TGTGCCTGGACCGAAGGACTAGCGGGGACAGCAGATACGCAGTATTTT
CDR3 protein: CAWTEGLAGTADTQYF

V gene: TRBV7-6
J gene: TRBJ2-7
clone size: -
D gene: -
CDR3 DNA: TGTGCCAGCAGCTTAAAAGGGGACGAGCAGTACTTC
CDR3 protein: CASSLKGDEQYF

V gene: TRBV30
J gene: TRBJ1-3
clone size: -
D gene: -
CDR3 DNA: TGTGCCTGGACGGGACTGTACTCTGGAAACACCATATATTTT
CDR3 protein: CAWTGLYSGNTIYF

V gene: TRBV5-4
J gene: TRBJ1-1
clone size: -
D gene: -
CDR3 DNA: TGTGCCAGCAGCTTTTCGTTCACTGAAGCTTTCTTT
CDR3 protein: CASSFSFTEAFF

V gene: TRBV6-6
J gene: TRBJ2-7
clone size: -
D gene: -
CDR3 DNA: TGTGCCAGCAGTTACTCGAGGGCGGGTGGCTACGAGCAGTACTTC
CDR3 protein: CASSYSRAGGYEQYF

V gene: TRBV6-6
J gene: TRBJ1-1
clone size: -
D gene: -
CDR3 DNA: TGTGCCAGCAGCCATTCGGGCAGCAAGAACACTGAAGCTTTCTTT
CDR3 protein: CASSHSGSKNTEAFF

V gene: TRBV5-1
J gene: TRBJ1-1
clone size: -
D gene: -
CDR3 DNA: TGCGCCAGCAGCTTGGCGTGGGCAGGGGCTGAAGCTTTCTTT
CDR3 protein: CASSLAWAGAEAFF

V gene: TRBV9
J gene: TRBJ1-1
clone size: -
D gene: -
CDR3 DNA: TGTGCCAGCAGCGCAGGATCCCGGGCCGCTGAAGCTTTCTTT
CDR3 protein: CASSAGSRAAEAFF

V gene: TRBV6-1
J gene: TRBJ1-2
clone size: -
D gene: -
CDR3 DNA: TGTGCCAGCAGTGAAGGACAGCCCTCCTATGGCTACACCTTC
CDR3 protein: CASSEGQPSYGYTF

V gene: TRBV4-1
J gene: TRBJ2-2
clone size: -
D gene: -
CDR3 DNA: TGCGCCAGCAGAAGCCTAGGATCCACCGGGGAGCTGTTTTTT
CDR3 protein: CASRSLGSTGELFF

V gene: TRBV28
J gene: TRBJ2-2
clone size: -
D gene: -
CDR3 DNA: TGTGCCAGCAGTTTGCATCCGTCTAGCGTTCCTACCGGGGAGCTGTTTTTT
CDR3 protein: CASSLHPSSVPTGELFF

V gene: TRBV5-6
J gene: TRBJ2-7
clone size: -
D gene: TRBD1
CDR3 DNA: TGTGCCAGCAGCTTTTTCGACAGGGCCTACGAGCAGTACTTC
CDR3 protein: CASSFFDRAYEQYF

V gene: TRBV2
J gene: TRBJ1-1
clone size: once
D gene: -
CDR3 DNA: TGTGCCGGCTCTGCGGACAGGAACACTGAAGCTTTCTTT
CDR3 protein: CAGSADRNTEAFF

V gene: TRBV4-1
J gene: TRBJ2-7
clone size: -
D gene: TRBD1
CDR3 DNA: TGCGCCAGCAGCCCACCGGGACAGGGTTTCTACGAGCAGTACTTC
CDR3 protein: CASSPPGQGFYEQYF

V gene: TRBV6-5
J gene: TRBJ1-5
clone size: -
D gene: -
CDR3 DNA: TGTGCCAGCGGCGAGGACGGAATCAATCAGCCCCAGCATTTT
CDR3 protein: CASGEDGINQPQHF

V gene: TRBV7-8
J gene: TRBJ2-7
clone size: -
D gene: -
CDR3 DNA: TGTGCCAGCAGCTTGCGTCGGCACGAGCAGTACTTC
CDR3 protein: CASSLRRHEQYF

V gene: TRBV7-2
J gene: TRBJ1-5
clone size: -
D gene: TRBD1
CDR3 DNA: TGTGCCAGCAGGGGGGGGACAGGGGTCAATCAGCCCCAGCATTTT
CDR3 protein: CASRGGTGVNQPQHF

V gene: TRBV6-1
J gene: TRBJ1-2
clone size: -
D gene: -
CDR3 DNA: TGTGCCAGCACCTCGACGAGAGCTAACTATGGCTACACCTTC
CDR3 protein: CASTSTRANYGYTF

V gene: TRBV5-1
J gene: TRBJ1-1
clone size: -
D gene: -
CDR3 DNA: TGCGCCAGCAGCCCGACCTCGACATTGAACACTGAAGCTTTCTTT
CDR3 protein: CASSPTSTLNTEAFF

V gene: TRBV27
J gene: TRBJ2-7
clone size: few
D gene: -
CDR3 DNA: TGTGCCAGCAGTTTGAGCGGCCCCTACGAGCAGTACTTC
CDR3 protein: CASSLSGPYEQYF

V gene: TRBV28
J gene: TRBJ2-3
clone size: -
D gene: -
CDR3 DNA: TGTGCCAGTTCCCAGGGGGGAGACACAGATACGCAGTATTTT
CDR3 protein: CASSQGGDTDTQYF

V gene: TRBV4-2
J gene: TRBJ1-3
clone size: -
D gene: -
CDR3 DNA: TGTGCCAGCAGCCAAGATAAGGGATCCGGAAACACCATATATTTT
CDR3 protein: CASSQDKGSGNTIYF

V gene: TRBV15
J gene: TRBJ2-7
clone size: few
D gene: -
CDR3 DNA: TGTGCCACCAGCAGAGATCAGGTGACATCCTACGAGCAGTACTTC
CDR3 protein: CATSRDQVTSYEQYF

V gene: TRBV18
J gene: TRBJ2-3
clone size: once
D gene: -
CDR3 DNA: TGTGCCAGCTCACCACGCCGGAGCACAGATACGCAGTATTTT
CDR3 protein: CASSPRRSTDTQYF

V gene: TRBV28
J gene: TRBJ2-2
clone size: -
D gene: TRBD1
CDR3 DNA: TGTGCCAGTTGGACAGGGGTTGAGTACACCGGGGAGCTGTTTTTT
CDR3 protein: CASWTGVEYTGELFF

V gene: TRBV27
J gene: TRBJ1-2
clone size: -
D gene: TRBD1
CDR3 DNA: TGTGCCAGCAGGAATGAAGCAACAGGGGGGTATGGCTACACCTTC
CDR3 protein: CASRNEATGGYGYTF

V gene: TRBV2
J gene: TRBJ1-6
clone size: many
D gene: -
CDR3 DNA: TGTGCCAGCAGGGGGACAACCGCCGGGTCACCCCTCCACTTT
CDR3 protein: CASRGTTAGSPLHF

V gene: TRBV13
J gene: TRBJ1-1
clone size: -
D gene: -
CDR3 DNA: TGTGCCAGCAGCCTTAATTCTCTAGGAACTGAAGCTTTCTTT
CDR3 protein: CASSLNSLGTEAFF

V gene: TRBV5-1
J gene: TRBJ2-3
clone size: -
D gene: TRBD1
CDR3 DNA: TGCGCCAGCACCATCGGGGCAGGGGGACGGGGCACAGATACGCAGTATTTT
CDR3 protein: CASTIGAGGRGTDTQYF

V gene: TRBV27
J gene: TRBJ1-2
clone size: few
D gene: TRBD1
CDR3 DNA: TGTGCCAGCAGTCTCACCAAACAGGGGCACTATGGCTACACCTTC
CDR3 protein: CASSLTKQGHYGYTF

V gene: TRBV28
J gene: TRBJ2-7
clone size: -
D gene: -
CDR3 DNA: TGTGCCAGCACCCCAGCAGGACCGCACTACGAGCAGTACTTC
CDR3 protein: CASTPAGPHYEQYF

V gene: TRBV5-1
J gene: TRBJ2-5
clone size: -
D gene: TRBD1
CDR3 DNA: TGCGCCAGCAGCCAAACAGGGGGTTTGAAGACCCAGTACTTC
CDR3 protein: CASSQTGGLKTQYF

V gene: TRBV6-5
J gene: TRBJ1-5
clone size: few
D gene: -
CDR3 DNA: TGTGCCAGCAGTTATCAACAGGGAACTCAGCCCCAGCATTTT
CDR3 protein: CASSYQQGTQPQHF

V gene: TRBV4-1
J gene: TRBJ1-4
clone size: -
D gene: -
CDR3 DNA: TGCGCCAGCAGCCGCCCTAGGGGGGGAGCGATAACTAATGAAAAACTGTTTTTT
CDR3 protein: CASSRPRGGAITNEKLFF

V gene: TRBV4-1
J gene: TRBJ2-7
clone size: -
D gene: TRBD2
CDR3 DNA: TGCGCCAGCAGCCAAGATAGGGGTTGGCTAGCGGGAGACTACGAGCAGTACTTC
CDR3 protein: CASSQDRGWLAGDYEQYF

V gene: TRBV19
J gene: TRBJ2-5
clone size: -
D gene: -
CDR3 DNA: TGTGCCAGTAGTATAGTAGGCCTCGGGGAGACCCAGTACTTC
CDR3 protein: CASSIVGLGETQYF

V gene: TRBV14
J gene: TRBJ2-1
clone size: -
D gene: TRBD2
CDR3 DNA: TGTGCCAGCAGCCAATCAGGACTAGTGGGGAGGGAGCAGTTCTTC
CDR3 protein: CASSQSGLVGREQFF

V gene: TRBV9
J gene: TRBJ1-2
clone size: -
D gene: TRBD1
CDR3 DNA: TGTGCCAGCAGCGCGACGACAGGGGCGAAGGGTGGCTACACCTTC
CDR3 protein: CASSATTGAKGGYTF

V gene: TRBV28
J gene: TRBJ1-1
clone size: -
D gene: TRBD1
CDR3 DNA: TGTGCCAGCAGGACAGGGGGCAACACTGAAGCTTTCTTT
CDR3 protein: CASRTGGNTEAFF

V gene: TRBV11-1
J gene: TRBJ2-1
clone size: few
D gene: TRBD1
CDR3 DNA: TGTGCCAGCAGCTTAGGACAGGGCCAGCAGTTCTTC
CDR3 protein: CASSLGQGQQFF

V gene: TRBV25-1
J gene: TRBJ1-4
clone size: -
D gene: -
CDR3 DNA: TGTGCCAGCAGTGATCCGACAGCCGCTGAAAAACTGTTTTTT
CDR3 protein: CASSDPTAAEKLFF

V gene: TRBV9
J gene: TRBJ1-2
clone size: -
D gene: -
CDR3 DNA: TGTGCCAGCAGCGTAGAGTCTAACAGCAATTATGGCTACACCTTC
CDR3 protein: CASSVESNSNYGYTF

V gene: TRBV19
J gene: TRBJ1-2
clone size: once
D gene: TRBD1
CDR3 DNA: TGTGCCAGTAGTATTATCCCGGGACAGGGTCTTGGCTACACCTTC
CDR3 protein: CASSIIPGQGLGYTF

V gene: TRBV4-1
J gene: TRBJ2-5
clone size: -
D gene: TRBD2
CDR3 DNA: TGCGCCAGCAGCGGCCGACTAGCGGGAGAAGAGACCCAGTACTTC
CDR3 protein: CASSGRLAGEETQYF

V gene: TRBV7-9
J gene: TRBJ2-4
clone size: -
D gene: -
CDR3 DNA: TGTGCCAGCAGCCCACAGGGTCCGAACATTCAGTACTTC
CDR3 protein: CASSPQGPNIQYF

V gene: TRBV27
J gene: TRBJ1-5
clone size: -
D gene: -
CDR3 DNA: TGTGCCAGCATGGAATTAGGGGCAGGCAATCAGCCCCAGCATTTT
CDR3 protein: CASMELGAGNQPQHF

V gene: TRBV6-1
J gene: TRBJ1-1
clone size: -
D gene: -
CDR3 DNA: TGTGCCAGCAGTGATGTTTCGGGGGAGTGGAAAGGAGCTTTCTTT
CDR3 protein: CASSDVSGEWKGAFF

V gene: TRBV28
J gene: TRBJ1-2
clone size: -
D gene: -
CDR3 DNA: TGTGCCAGCAGTTTGGTACAAGTCTATGGCTACACCTTC
CDR3 protein: CASSLVQVYGYTF

V gene: TRBV6-5
J gene: TRBJ2-7
clone size: -
D gene: -
CDR3 DNA: TGTGCCAGCAGTTACTCCAGGGGGAGGGTCTCCGAGCAGTACTTC
CDR3 protein: CASSYSRGRVSEQYF

V gene: TRBV5-4
J gene: TRBJ1-1
clone size: -
D gene: TRBD1
CDR3 DNA: TGTGCCAGCAGCGACAGGACAGGACCCTTCGAAGCTTTCTTT
CDR3 protein: CASSDRTGPFEAFF

V gene: TRBV5-1
J gene: TRBJ1-1
clone size: few
D gene: -
CDR3 DNA: TGCGCCAGCAGCCCCAGGACCGTACAGTTAAACACTGAAGCTTTCTTT
CDR3 protein: CASSPRTVQLNTEAFF

V gene: TRBV30
J gene: TRBJ1-4
clone size: -
D gene: -
CDR3 DNA: TGTGCCTGCACTGCCAGCGCTACAGGGATAGATGAAAAACTGTTTTTT
CDR3 protein: CACTASATGIDEKLFF

V gene: TRBV2
J gene: TRBJ2-3
clone size: -
D gene: TRBD2
CDR3 DNA: TGTGCCAGCAGACCGGGAGGGCAAGATACGCAGTATTTT
CDR3 protein: CASRPGGQDTQYF

V gene: TRBV7-2
J gene: TRBJ2-1
clone size: -
D gene: -
CDR3 DNA: TGTGCCAGCAGCTTAGGGGGTGGGTACAATGAGCAGTTCTTC
CDR3 protein: CASSLGGGYNEQFF